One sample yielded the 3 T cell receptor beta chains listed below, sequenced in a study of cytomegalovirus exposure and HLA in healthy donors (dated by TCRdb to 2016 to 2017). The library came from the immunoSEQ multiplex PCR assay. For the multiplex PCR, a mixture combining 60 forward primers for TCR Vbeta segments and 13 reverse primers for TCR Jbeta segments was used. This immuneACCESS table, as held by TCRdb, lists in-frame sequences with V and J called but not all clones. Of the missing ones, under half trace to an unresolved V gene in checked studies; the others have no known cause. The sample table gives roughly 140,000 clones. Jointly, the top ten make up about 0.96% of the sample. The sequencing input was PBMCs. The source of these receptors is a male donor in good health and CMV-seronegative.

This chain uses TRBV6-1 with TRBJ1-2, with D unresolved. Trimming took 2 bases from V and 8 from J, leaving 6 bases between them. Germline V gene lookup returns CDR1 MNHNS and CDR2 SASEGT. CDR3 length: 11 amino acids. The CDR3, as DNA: TGTGCCAGCAGTGAAAAGAGCGGCTACACCTTC. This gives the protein CASSEKSGYTF.

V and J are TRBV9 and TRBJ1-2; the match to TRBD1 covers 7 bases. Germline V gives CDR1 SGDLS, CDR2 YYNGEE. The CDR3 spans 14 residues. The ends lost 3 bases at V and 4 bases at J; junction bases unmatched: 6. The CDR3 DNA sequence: TGTGCCAGCAGCGAGGGACAGACTCTCTATGGCTACACCTTC. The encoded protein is CASSEGQTLYGYTF.

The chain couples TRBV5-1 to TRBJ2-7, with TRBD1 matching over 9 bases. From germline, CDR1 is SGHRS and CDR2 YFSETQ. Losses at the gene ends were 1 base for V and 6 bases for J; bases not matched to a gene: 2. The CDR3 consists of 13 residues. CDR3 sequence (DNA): TGCGCCAGCAGCTTGATGACAGGGGGCGAGCAGTACTTC. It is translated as CASSLMTGGEQYF.